A selection of T cell receptor beta chains follows, all from one sample in a study of neoadjuvant anti-PD-1 for oral cavity cancer. The table came from immunoSEQ multiplex PCR; TCRdb's copy has only in-frame clones and leaves some out. The top ten hold roughly 8% of the sample, which has 9,500 to 13,000 clones, 63% seen once. Sample: tumor tissue, taken after nivolumab (anti-PD-1) treatment. The receptors stem from a person between 40 and 80 years old with oral cavity squamous cell carcinoma. The CDR3 runs from the conserved cysteine through the conserved F or W. D genes are given only for firm matches. Part of the rows lack a size; the others show once, few, many or a class for expanded clones.

V	size	D	J	DNA	CDR3
TRBV28	-	TRBD2	TRBJ2-1	TGTGCCAGTGCCCTAGCGGGAGGGGGGAGGAATGAGCAGTTCTTC	CASALAGGGRNEQFF
TRBV11-3	-	-	TRBJ1-4	TGTGCCAGCACCGTCTCGGGAGGGAATGAAAAACTGTTTTTT	CASTVSGGNEKLFF
TRBV6-6	-	-	TRBJ2-3	TGTGCCAGCAGTTACTCGATCGTGGGGTTCACAGATACGCAGTATTTT	CASSYSIVGFTDTQYF
TRBV7-9	-	-	TRBJ2-5	TGTGCCAGCAGCTTAGAACTGCCCGGAGAGACCCAGTACTTC	CASSLELPGETQYF
TRBV27	-	-	TRBJ2-1	TGTGCCAGCAGTTTACTTGGGCCCTACAATGAGCAGTTCTTC	CASSLLGPYNEQFF
TRBV6-5	few	-	TRBJ1-1	TGTGCCAGCAGTTACCGACACCCGAACACTGAAGCTTTCTTT	CASSYRHPNTEAFF
TRBV2	once	TRBD1	TRBJ2-1	TGTGCCAGCAGTGGGGGGACAGGGGCGGAGCAGTTCTTC	CASSGGTGAEQFF
TRBV7-9	-	-	TRBJ2-2	TGTGCCAGCAGCCCGCCGGGTACCGGGGAGCTGTTTTTT	CASSPPGTGELFF
TRBV4-2	-	-	TRBJ1-4	TGTGCCAGCAGCCGGGGGGAGGAAAAACTGTTTTTT	CASSRGEEKLFF
TRBV4-1	medium-sized	TRBD1	TRBJ2-7	TGCGCCAGCAGCCGACAGACAGGGGACTACGAGCAGTACTTC	CASSRQTGDYEQYF
TRBV6-6	-	-	TRBJ2-5	TGTGCCAGCAGTCCCAATGAAGAGACCCAGTACTTC	CASSPNEETQYF
TRBV5-4	-	-	TRBJ2-7	TGTGCCAGCAGCTTGGCGGCGGGGGCGAGAGAGCAGTACTTC	CASSLAAGAREQYF
TRBV5-1	-	-	TRBJ1-2	TGCGCCAGCAGCTTGGATGGGAGGGGATTTGGCTACACCTTC	CASSLDGRGFGYTF
TRBV2	-	-	TRBJ2-3	TGTGCCAGCAGAAGGAGGGAGGCGGATACGCAGTATTTT	CASRRREADTQYF
TRBV7-9	-	-	TRBJ2-6	TGTGCCAGCAGCTTAATGGGAACTGGGGCCAACGTCCTGACTTTC	CASSLMGTGANVLTF
TRBV5-1	few	TRBD2	TRBJ2-2	TGCGCCAGCAGCTTGGTCGCAGGGAGGGCCACCGGGGAGCTGTTTTTT	CASSLVAGRATGELFF
TRBV7-9	-	-	TRBJ2-1	TGTGCCAGCAGCTTTTCGGGGACTTCCGAGCAGTTCTTC	CASSFSGTSEQFF
TRBV27	once	-	TRBJ2-6	TGTGCCACCAAAGGGTACTCTGGGGCCAACGTCCTGACTTTC	CATKGYSGANVLTF
TRBV19	-	TRBD1	TRBJ2-1	TGTGCCAGTAGTATAGAGGCAGGGGGCTTACTTCTCGGGGGCAATGAGCAGTTCTTC	CASSIEAGGLLLGGNEQFF
TRBV11-2	-	-	TRBJ1-4	TGTGCCAGCAGCTCACCGGGGGGCGGCGGTAATGAAAAACTGTTTTTT	CASSSPGGGGNEKLFF
TRBV7-9	few	TRBD2	TRBJ2-1	TGTGCCAGCAGCTTAGGACTAGCGGCCCACAATGAGCAGTTCTTC	CASSLGLAAHNEQFF
TRBV6-5	-	-	TRBJ2-2	TGTGCCAGCAGTTACTCGGGGGCGAACACCGGGGAGCTGTTTTTT	CASSYSGANTGELFF
TRBV4-1	-	-	TRBJ2-1	TGCGCCAGCAGCCACGTAGACTTAGTTTCCTACAATGAGCAGTTCTTC	CASSHVDLVSYNEQFF
TRBV27	-	-	TRBJ2-1	TGTGCCAGCAGTTCACAGGGATACAATGAGCAGTTCTTC	CASSSQGYNEQFF
TRBV19	-	TRBD2	TRBJ2-7	TGTGCCAGTAGCCGGGGGGGGCCCTACGAGCAGTACTTC	CASSRGGPYEQYF
TRBV6-6	-	-	TRBJ2-3	TGTGCCAGCAGCCTAGATCTGGCCGGAGATACGCAGTATTTT	CASSLDLAGDTQYF
TRBV11-2	-	TRBD2	TRBJ2-5	TGTGCCAGCAGCCCTAGCGGGAGGGAGGGAGAGACCCAGTACTTC	CASSPSGREGETQYF
TRBV11-2	-	-	TRBJ1-6	TGTGCCAGCAGCGGCTCACAGCCCGGTGGTTCACCCCTCCACTTT	CASSGSQPGGSPLHF
TRBV14	few	TRBD1	TRBJ1-6	TGTGCCAGCAGCCATCGACAGGGCTATAATTCACCCCTCCACTTT	CASSHRQGYNSPLHF
TRBV11-2	-	TRBD2	TRBJ2-1	TGTGCCAGCAGCCTAAGGACTAGCGGGAGGGTTTATAATGAGCAGTTCTTC	CASSLRTSGRVYNEQFF
TRBV7-3	-	-	TRBJ1-1	TGTGCCAGCAGCTGGACGGCGAACACTGAAGCTTTCTTT	CASSWTANTEAFF
TRBV5-1	-	-	TRBJ1-2	TGCGCCAGCAGCTTGAGCGGGGCGGACTATGGCTACACCTTC	CASSLSGADYGYTF
TRBV5-1	-	-	TRBJ1-3	TGCGCCAGCAGCCCGGGTCTTGACTCTGGAAACACCATATATTTT	CASSPGLDSGNTIYF
TRBV2	-	-	TRBJ1-1	TGTGCCAGCAGTGATTACATGGGGGCTAAGGCTGAAGCTTTCTTT	CASSDYMGAKAEAFF
TRBV7-9	few	-	TRBJ1-5	TGTGCCAGCACCCTGACAGGTCCCGGACCCCAGCATTTT	CASTLTGPGPQHF
TRBV11-2	-	TRBD1	TRBJ2-7	TGTGCCAGCAGTTTGAAGGGACAGGCCGCCTACGAGCAGTACTTC	CASSLKGQAAYEQYF
TRBV7-9	once	-	TRBJ2-7	TGTGCCAGCAGCGGTACAACAGGGCGCGAGCAGTACTTC	CASSGTTGREQYF
TRBV30	-	-	TRBJ2-2	TGTGCCTGGAGTGTTGCGAGGGGATCCGGGGAGCTGTTTTTT	CAWSVARGSGELFF
TRBV2	large	-	TRBJ1-1	TGTGCCAGCAGTGGAGGGCAGTCAGCTTTCTTT	CASSGGQSAFF
TRBV7-9	-	-	TRBJ2-3	TGTGCCAGCAGCTTGGATAGCACAGATACGCAGTATTTT	CASSLDSTDTQYF
TRBV9	-	TRBD2	TRBJ2-1	TGTGCCAGCAGCGTAGGGGGTCTAGCGGGAGGAAGCAATGAGCAGTTCTTC	CASSVGGLAGGSNEQFF
TRBV28	once	TRBD1	TRBJ2-7	TGTGCCAGCAGCCTCCGGGACAGGGTCGGCGAGCAGTACTTC	CASSLRDRVGEQYF
TRBV5-5	-	-	TRBJ2-5	TGTGCCAGCAGCTTAGGGACCCCACGAAAGACCCAGTACTTC	CASSLGTPRKTQYF
TRBV5-4	once	-	TRBJ2-3	TGTGCCAGCAGCTTCCGGGACAATGTAGCAGATACGCAGTATTTT	CASSFRDNVADTQYF
TRBV19	few	-	TRBJ2-7	TGTGCCAGTAGTATAATCAGGGGAGACGAGCAGTACTTC	CASSIIRGDEQYF
TRBV11-2	once	-	TRBJ1-4	TGTGCCAGCAGCTTAGGAGTCGGCGCTAGGAATGAAAAACTGTTTTTT	CASSLGVGARNEKLFF
TRBV7-2	-	-	TRBJ1-5	TGTGCCAGCAGCTTAGCGGCCGGGGCCGGCCAGCCCCAGCATTTT	CASSLAAGAGQPQHF
TRBV5-1	-	-	TRBJ2-1	TGCGCCAGCAGCTTGGTGGGTTACAATGAGCAGTTCTTC	CASSLVGYNEQFF
TRBV6-5	-	TRBD1	TRBJ1-1	TGTGCCAGCAGGACAGGGGGATGGTACACTGAAGCTTTCTTT	CASRTGGWYTEAFF
TRBV2	-	-	TRBJ2-5	TGTGCCAGCAGTGAGGTTCTCCTTGCCCTGAGAGAGACCCAGTACTTC	CASSEVLLALRETQYF
TRBV7-2	few	TRBD1	TRBJ2-7	TGTGCCAGCAGCGACTCAGGGGGCGCCTCCTACGAGCAGTACTTC	CASSDSGGASYEQYF
TRBV6-4	-	-	TRBJ2-3	TGTGCCAGCAGCCGACACCTTACAGGGTCGATCGGGACAGATACGCAGTATTTT	CASSRHLTGSIGTDTQYF
TRBV6-5	-	-	TRBJ1-1	TGTGCCAGCAGCCGGGGTAGGACTGAAGCTTTCTTT	CASSRGRTEAFF
TRBV5-4	few	TRBD2	TRBJ2-3	TGTGCCAGCAGATGGGCGGGGGGTACCTCAATAGGAGATACGCAGTATTTT	CASRWAGGTSIGDTQYF
TRBV20-1	-	-	TRBJ1-1	TGCAGTTATAACAGGGTTACTGAAGCTTTCTTT	CSYNRVTEAFF
TRBV7-9	medium-sized	TRBD2	TRBJ2-1	TGTGCCAGCAGCTGGGGACTAGCGGAGTACAATGAGCAGTTCTTC	CASSWGLAEYNEQFF
TRBV9	-	TRBD2	TRBJ2-1	TGTGCCAGCAGCCCGACTAGCGGTGTAGGGAATGAGCAGTTCTTC	CASSPTSGVGNEQFF
TRBV5-4	-	TRBD2	TRBJ2-7	TGTGCCAGCAGGGGTAGACTAGCGGGAGTTGCGTACGAGCAGTACTTC	CASRGRLAGVAYEQYF
TRBV19	-	-	TRBJ2-5	TGTGCCAGTAGTATAGGGCGTATCGGCCAAGAGACCCAGTACTTC	CASSIGRIGQETQYF